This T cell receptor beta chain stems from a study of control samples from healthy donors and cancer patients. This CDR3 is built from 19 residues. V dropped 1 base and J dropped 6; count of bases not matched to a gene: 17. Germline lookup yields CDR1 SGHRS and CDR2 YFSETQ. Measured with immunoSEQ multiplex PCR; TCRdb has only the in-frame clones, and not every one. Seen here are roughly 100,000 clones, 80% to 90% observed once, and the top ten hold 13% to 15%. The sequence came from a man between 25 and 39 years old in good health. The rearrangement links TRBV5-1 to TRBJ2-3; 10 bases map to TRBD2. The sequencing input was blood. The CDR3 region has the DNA TGCGCCAGCAGCTTGATACTTTTACGGCTAGCGGGAGTCGACGATACGCAGTATTTT. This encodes CASSLILLRLAGVDDTQYF.